The present T cell receptor beta chain was sequenced within a study of blood T cell repertoires in COVID-19. Study details: The United States, Italy and Spain supplied acute and convalescent COVID-19 samples. PBMCs, B-cell-depleted T cells, or T cells provided the cDNA or gDNA that made up the material.

Authors' analysis steps: The authors estimated nucleated cell counts from reference gene primer amplification. TCRdb keeps only in-frame clones here, not all; method: immunoSEQ multiplex PCR. D and trimming were read from the DNA, whereas the V and J calls and clone size are those reported in that table. The sample consists of 120,000 to 150,000 clones, 84% of them appearing once. The CDR3 spans 15 residues. CDR1 and CDR2 (germline): SGHKS, YYEKEE (reference sequence). J lost 8 bases, V lost 7 bases, and 14 bases had no gene match. The chain combines TRBV5-5 with TRBJ2-1; 8 positions agree with TRBD1. The source material was peripheral blood. The clonotype comes from a human donor in a cohort sampled during active COVID-19. DNA for the CDR3: TGTGCCAGCCTTAACGACAGGGGTGGTTCGTATGAGCAGTTCTTC. Residues: CASLNDRGGSYEQFF.